The sequence of this TCR beta chain was determined in a study of shared clonotypes between healthy human individuals. Sequencing used immunoSEQ multiplex PCR; TCRdb keeps in-frame clones, though not all of them. The sample carries under 600,000 clones, roughly four fifths recorded once. Specimen: PBMCs. The receptor comes from a woman aged 35 to 49 in good health. Some clones in this sample may be carry-over from other donors' samples.

In DNA, the CDR3 is TGTGCCAGCAGTGTACGGGGGGAGACCCAGTACTTC. Protein sequence: CASSVRGETQYF. J is TRBJ2-5 and V is TRBV2; D may be TRBD2 (6 bases). CDR3 length: 12 amino acids. The germline V gene encodes CDR1 SNHLY and CDR2 FYNNEI. Trimming stripped 4 bases from V and 5 bases from J, with 8 bases between.